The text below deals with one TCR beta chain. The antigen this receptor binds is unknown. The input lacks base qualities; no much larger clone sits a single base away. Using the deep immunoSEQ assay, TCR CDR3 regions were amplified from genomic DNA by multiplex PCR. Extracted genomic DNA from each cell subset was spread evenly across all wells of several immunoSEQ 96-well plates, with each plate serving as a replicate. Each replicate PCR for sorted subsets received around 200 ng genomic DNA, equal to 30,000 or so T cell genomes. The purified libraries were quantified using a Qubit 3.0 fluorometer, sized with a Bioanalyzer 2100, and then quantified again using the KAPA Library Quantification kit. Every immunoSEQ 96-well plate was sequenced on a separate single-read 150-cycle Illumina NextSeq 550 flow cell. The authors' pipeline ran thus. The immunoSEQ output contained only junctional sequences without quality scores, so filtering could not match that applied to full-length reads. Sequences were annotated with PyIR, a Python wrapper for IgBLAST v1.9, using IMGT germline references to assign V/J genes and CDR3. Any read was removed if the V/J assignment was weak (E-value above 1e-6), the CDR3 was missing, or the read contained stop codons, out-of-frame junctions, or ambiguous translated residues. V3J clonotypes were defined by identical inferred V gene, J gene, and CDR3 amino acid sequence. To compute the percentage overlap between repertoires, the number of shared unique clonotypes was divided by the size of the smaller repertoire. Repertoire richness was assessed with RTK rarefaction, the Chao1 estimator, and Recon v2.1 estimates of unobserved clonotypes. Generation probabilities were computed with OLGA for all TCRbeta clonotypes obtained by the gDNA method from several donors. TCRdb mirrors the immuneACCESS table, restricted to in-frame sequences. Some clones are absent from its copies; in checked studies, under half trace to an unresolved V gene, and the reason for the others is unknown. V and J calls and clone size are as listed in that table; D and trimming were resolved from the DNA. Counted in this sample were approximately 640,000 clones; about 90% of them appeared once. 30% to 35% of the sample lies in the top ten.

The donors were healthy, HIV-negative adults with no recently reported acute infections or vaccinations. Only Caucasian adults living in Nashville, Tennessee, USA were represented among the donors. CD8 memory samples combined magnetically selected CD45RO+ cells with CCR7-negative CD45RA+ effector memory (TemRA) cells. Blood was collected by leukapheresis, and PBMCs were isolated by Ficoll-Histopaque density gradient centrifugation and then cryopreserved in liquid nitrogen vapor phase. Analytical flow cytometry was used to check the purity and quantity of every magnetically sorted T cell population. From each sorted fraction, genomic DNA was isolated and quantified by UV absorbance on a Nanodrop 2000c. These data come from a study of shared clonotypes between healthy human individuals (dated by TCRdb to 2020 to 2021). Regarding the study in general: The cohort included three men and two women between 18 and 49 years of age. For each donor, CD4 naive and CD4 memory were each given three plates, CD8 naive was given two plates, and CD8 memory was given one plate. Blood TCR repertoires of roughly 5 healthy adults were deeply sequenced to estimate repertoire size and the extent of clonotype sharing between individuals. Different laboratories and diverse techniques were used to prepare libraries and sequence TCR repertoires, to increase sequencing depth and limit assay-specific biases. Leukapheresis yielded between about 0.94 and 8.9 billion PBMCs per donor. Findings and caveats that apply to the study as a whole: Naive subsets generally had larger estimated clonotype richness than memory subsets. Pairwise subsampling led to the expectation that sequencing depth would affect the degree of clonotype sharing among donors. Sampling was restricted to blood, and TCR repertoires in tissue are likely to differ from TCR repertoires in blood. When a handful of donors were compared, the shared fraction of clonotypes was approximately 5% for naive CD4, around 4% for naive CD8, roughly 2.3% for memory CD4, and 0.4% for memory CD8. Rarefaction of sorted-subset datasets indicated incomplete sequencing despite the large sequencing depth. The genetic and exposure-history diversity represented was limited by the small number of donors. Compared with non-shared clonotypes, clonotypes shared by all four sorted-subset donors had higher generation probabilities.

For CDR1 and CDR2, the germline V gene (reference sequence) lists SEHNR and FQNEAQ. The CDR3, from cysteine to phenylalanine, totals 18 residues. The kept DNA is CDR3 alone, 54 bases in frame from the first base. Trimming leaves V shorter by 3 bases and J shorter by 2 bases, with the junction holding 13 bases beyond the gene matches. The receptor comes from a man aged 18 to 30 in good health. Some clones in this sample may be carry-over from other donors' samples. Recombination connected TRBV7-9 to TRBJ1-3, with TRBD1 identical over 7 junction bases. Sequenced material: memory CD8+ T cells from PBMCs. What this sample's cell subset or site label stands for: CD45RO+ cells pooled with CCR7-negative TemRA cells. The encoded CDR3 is CASSLPPTGQKAGNTIYF. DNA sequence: TGTGCCAGCAGCTTGCCCCCGACAGGGCAAAAGGCTGGAAACACCATATATTTT.